The clone carrying this T cell receptor beta chain was found once. From germline, CDR1 is SEHNR and CDR2 FQNEAQ (reference sequence). Trimming cost V 7 bases and J 7 bases, with 16 bases left between them. The CDR3 has 13 residues. The record originates from a study of blood T cell repertoires in COVID-19. Profiled with immunoSEQ multiplex PCR; TCRdb holds only in-frame clones, not every one. The sample holds about 100,000 clones, almost 80% seen once. Sequencing used peripheral blood. This receptor was identified in a man aged 70-80 years with active or convalescent COVID-19. The chain combines TRBV7-9 with TRBJ1-2; TRBD1 is a possible D gene (6 bases). CDR3 DNA: TGTGCCAGCATCGGTGGCAGGGGAGTTGGCTACACCTTC. It codes for CASIGGRGVGYTF.